This T cell receptor (beta chain) derives from a study of cytomegalovirus exposure and HLA in healthy donors. Primers: 60 Vbeta forward and 13 Jbeta reverse. Generated by immunoSEQ multiplex PCR, the TCRdb table keeps only in-frame clones and is missing some. The sample consists of about 200,000 clones, roughly 80% of them appearing once. Trimming at V came to 2 bases and at J to 2 bases, leaving 9 bases not matched to a gene. This CDR3 is 17 amino acids long. Germline CDR1 and CDR2: MDHEN and SYDVKM. Sequenced material: PBMCs. The TCR comes from a male donor in good health and CMV-seropositive. This chain links TRBV28 with TRBJ2-1; 7 bases match TRBD2. CDR3 sequence reads: CASSLGGAGAPYNEQFF. CDR3 nucleotides: TGTGCCAGCAGTTTAGGTGGGGCGGGAGCGCCCTACAATGAGCAGTTCTTC.